The 7 T cell receptor beta chains presented below share a single source sample, sequenced in a study of PD-1 blockade in classical Hodgkin lymphoma. Regarding time point: cycle 4 day 1 (C4D1), after around six weeks of nivolumab. Following autologous stem cell transplantation, relapse occurred in every patient, and exposure to brentuximab vedotin varied. Only in-frame clones appear in the TCRdb table, and some are missing; sequencing was by immunoSEQ multiplex PCR. The table lists 25,000 to 35,000 clones, around 74% of them singletons. The sequences come from peripheral blood mononuclear cells (PBMCs), collected before the fourth cycle of nivolumab. These receptors all stem from a human donor with classical Hodgkin lymphoma.

The V gene is TRBV30, the J gene TRBJ2-5; 8 nucleotides line up with TRBD2. With V trimmed by 2 bases and J by 7 bases, 9 bases remained unmatched. Germline V lookup: CDR1 GTSNPN, CDR2 SVGIG (reference sequence). This CDR3 contains 14 residues. The DNA of the CDR3 is TGTGCCTGGAGTTTAGGACTAGCCTTTGCGACCCAGTACTTC. Its protein product is CAWSLGLAFATQYF.

The genes are TRBV7-3 and TRBJ2-3; D is ambiguous. Per the germline V gene, CDR1 is SGHTA and CDR2 is FQGTGA. This CDR3 contains 13 residues. Deletions cut 3 bases from V and 4 bases from J, with 8 bases between. Written as DNA, the CDR3 is TGTGCCAGCAGCTTTTCGAAAGCAGATACGCAGTATTTT. Translation gives CASSFSKADTQYF.

The rearrangement joins TRBV10-3 to TRBJ2-3; 7 bases are a match to TRBD2. Losses at the gene ends were 0 bases for V and 5 bases for J; bases not matched to a gene: 8. CDR1 and CDR2 from the germline V gene are ENHRY and SYGVKD. The CDR3 extends over 16 amino acids. The CDR3 sequence is CAISESSGAARDTQYF. The CDR3 region has the DNA TGTGCCATCAGTGAGTCGAGCGGGGCAGCGAGAGATACGCAGTATTTT.

The chain couples TRBV5-6 to TRBJ2-3, with a possible D match to TRBD2 (6 bases). CDR1 and CDR2 (germline): SGHDT, YYEEEE. The CDR3 is 12 residues long. V lost 1 base and J 10 bases, leaving 10 bases between the germline ends. CDR3 nucleotide sequence: TGTGCCAGCAGCTTGTTCGGACTACCGCAGTATTTT. As protein: CASSLFGLPQYF.

The rearrangement joins TRBV7-2 to TRBJ1-4; tentatively, D is TRBD1 (5 bases). Trimming took 5 bases from V and 8 from J, leaving 15 bases between them. The CDR3 totals 14 residues. From germline, CDR1 is SGHTA and CDR2 FQGNSA. The CDR3 sequence: CASSAPGPGEKLFF. CDR3 nucleotide sequence: TGTGCCAGCAGCGCCCCGGGACCGGGAGAAAAACTGTTTTTT.

This chain uses TRBV7-2 with TRBJ1-3; D remains unclear. Trimming shortened V by 0 bases and J by 0 bases, and 9 bases separated the two germline ends. This CDR3 is built from 16 residues. Germline V gene sequence: CDR1 SGHTA, CDR2 FQGNSA. Here the CDR3 DNA reads TGTGCCAGCAGCTTAGCGAGACCCGACTCTGGAAACACCATATATTTT. It translates to CASSLARPDSGNTIYF.

The count of this clone is one. The chain links TRBV21-1 to TRBJ2-5; no check of the table's D call, TRBD2, against the DNA was made. TRBV21-1 is designated a pseudogene. The CDR3 has 16 residues. This chain's CDR3 is CASPPKREGLQETQYF. The CDR3 DNA is TGTGCCAGCCCTCCCAAGCGGGAGGGTTTACAAGAGACCCAGTACTTC.